By frequency in the sample, the clone carrying this T cell receptor (beta chain) is medium-sized. Its antigen is currently unknown. These data come from a study of T cells in localized non-small cell lung cancer. Findings and caveats of the study: Measurement of T cell clonality placed uninvolved adjacent lung highest, above the level in tumor. Heterogeneity remains possible because sequencing was limited to only one tumor region. Adjacent lung had a median roughly 50 of the 100 largest tumor clones.

Libraries were prepared by immunoSEQ multiplex PCR; TCRdb keeps only in-frame clonotypes and omits some of them. This table holds about 1,700 clones, 15% to 20% found once. CDR3 size: 15 residues. V lost 5 bases to trimming and J lost 5 bases; unmatched junction nucleotides: 5. Looked up from germline, CDR1 is MNHGY and CDR2 is SAAAGT. The input for sequencing was normal lung tissue next to the tumor, taken before any cancer treatment. This rearrangement joins TRBV6-8 to TRBJ2-5; 13 nucleotides match TRBD2. The receptor comes from a woman aged 40-75 years with stage I lung adenocarcinoma. The CDR3 DNA follows: TGTGCCAGCAGTCAGACTAGCGGGGGGATCGAGACCCAGTACTTC. This translates into CASSQTSGGIETQYF.